This is a list of T cell receptor beta chains from one sample in a study of T cell repertoires in cytomegalovirus infection. TCRdb called the reads again in MiXCR, with one record for every CDR3 protein. The data hold about 150,000 distinct CDR3 sequences, with less than 25% observed a single time. The specimen was PBMCs. These TCRs come from a human donor in good health (CMV status not recorded). Some clones in this sample may be carry-over from other donors' samples. Both conserved end residues are part of each CDR3. A D gene is named only where the DNA matches it firmly. Size values are once, few and many counts, or a class for expanded clones, and some rows have none.

J | D | V | size | CDR3 | DNA
TRBJ2-2 | TRBD2 | TRBV7-3 | NA | CASSLTLAGTGELFF | TGTGCCAGCAGCTTAACCCTAGCGGGCACCGGGGAGCTGTTTTTT
TRBJ2-7 | TRBD2 | TRBV6-2/TRBV6-3 | NA | CASSYPSGSGNEQYF | TGTGCCAGCAGTTACCCTAGCGGGAGCGGAAACGAGCAGTACTTC
TRBJ2-2 | TRBD2 | TRBV12-3/TRBV12-4 | few | CASSSLAELNTGELFF | TGTGCCAGCAGTTCCCTAGCGGAGCTGAACACCGGGGAGCTGTTTTTT
TRBJ2-3 | TRBD2 | TRBV28 | NA | CASSSGVLSTDTQYF | TGTGCCAGCAGTAGCGGGGTGCTTAGCACAGATACGCAGTATTTT
TRBJ2-7 | TRBD2 | TRBV5-4 | few | CASSLGTSGAYEQYF | TGTGCCAGCAGCCTCGGGACTAGCGGCGCCTACGAGCAGTACTTC
TRBJ2-7 | TRBD1 | TRBV7-2 | many | CASSRWTGNSYEQYF | TGTGCCAGCAGCCGGTGGACAGGTAATTCCTACGAGCAGTACTTC
TRBJ2-1 | TRBD1 | TRBV19 | few | CASSRGQGLVNEQFF | TGTGCCAGTAGTAGGGGACAGGGTCTAGTGAATGAGCAGTTCTTC
TRBJ2-1 | NA | TRBV28 | NA | CASSPGVNNEQFF | TGTGCCAGCAGTCCCGGGGTGAACAATGAGCAGTTCTTC
TRBJ2-7 | TRBD1 | TRBV15 | few | CAAGDRGYEQYF | TGTGCCGCCGGGGACAGGGGATACGAGCAGTACTTC
TRBJ1-1 | NA | TRBV28 | NA | CASTLTFGEGTEAFF | TGTGCCAGCACCCTCACGTTCGGGGAGGGCACTGAAGCTTTCTTT
TRBJ2-1 | NA | TRBV7-3 | many | CASSMAEPNEQFF | TGTGCCAGCAGCATGGCGGAGCCCAATGAGCAGTTCTTC
TRBJ2-2 | NA | TRBV7-9 | few | CASSLPGGELFF | TGTGCCAGCAGCCTCCCAGGCGGGGAGCTGTTTTTT
TRBJ1-5 | NA | TRBV7-9 | NA | CASSSGTRQPQHF | TGTGCCAGCAGCTCTGGGACGCGTCAGCCCCAGCATTTT
TRBJ1-1 | NA | TRBV28 | NA | CASSLEGTEAFF | TGTGCCAGCAGTTTGGAGGGAACTGAAGCTTTCTTT
TRBJ2-6 | TRBD1 | TRBV7-9 | many | CASSRDSHSGANVLTF | TGTGCCAGCAGCCGGGACAGTCACTCTGGGGCCAACGTCCTGACTTTC
TRBJ1-1 | TRBD1 | TRBV6-1 | NA | CASGMTGGTEAFF | TGTGCCAGCGGGATGACAGGGGGCACTGAAGCTTTCTTT
TRBJ1-5 | TRBD1 | TRBV7-2 | many | CASSPDRVSNQPQHF | TGTGCCAGCAGCCCCGACAGGGTCAGCAATCAGCCCCAGCATTTT
TRBJ2-7 | TRBD2 | TRBV7-2 | many | CASSLEPGGYEQYF | TGTGCCAGCAGCTTAGAGCCGGGAGGGTACGAGCAGTACTTC
TRBJ2-1 | NA | TRBV7-9 | few | CASSFLLSGIGGNEQFF | TGTGCCAGCAGCTTCCTGTTAAGCGGGATAGGGGGCAATGAGCAGTTCTTC
TRBJ1-5 | TRBD1 | TRBV7-9 | NA | CASSWDSRNQPQHF | TGTGCCAGCAGCTGGGACAGTAGGAATCAGCCCCAGCATTTT
TRBJ1-6 | NA | TRBV6-5 | NA | CASSYSAQVYNSPLHF | TGTGCCAGCAGTTACTCGGCACAGGTTTATAATTCACCCCTCCACTTT
TRBJ1-5 | NA | TRBV29-1 | few | CSVAAGLDQPQHF | TGCAGCGTTGCTGCAGGGTTGGATCAGCCCCAGCATTTT
TRBJ1-5 | NA | TRBV7-9 | NA | CASSLARNQPQHF | TGTGCCAGCAGCTTAGCCAGGAACCAGCCCCAGCATTTT
TRBJ1-5 | NA | TRBV2 | NA | CASSVGRYSNQPQHF | TGTGCCAGCAGTGTCGGGAGATATAGCAATCAGCCCCAGCATTTT
TRBJ1-2 | TRBD1 | TRBV4-3 | few | CASSQLQGGNYGYTF | TGCGCCAGCAGCCAATTACAGGGGGGAAACTATGGCTACACCTTC
TRBJ2-1 | TRBD2 | TRBV7-8 | many | CASSLAPSGGYNEQFF | TGTGCCAGCAGCTTAGCACCTAGCGGGGGATACAATGAGCAGTTCTTC
TRBJ2-7 | NA | TRBV5-4 | many | CASSSSNQPYEQYF | TGTGCCAGCAGCAGTAGCAATCAACCCTACGAGCAGTACTTC
TRBJ2-5 | NA | TRBV10-3 | few | CAISEGQETQYF | TGTGCCATCAGTGAAGGCCAAGAGACCCAGTACTTC
TRBJ1-5 | TRBD1 | TRBV7-2 | many | CASSRAPGQGAGNQPQHF | TGTGCCAGCAGCCGGGCACCGGGACAGGGGGCGGGCAATCAGCCCCAGCATTTT
TRBJ2-6 | TRBD1 | TRBV10-3 | NA | CAISRQGINSGANVLTF | TGTGCCATCAGTAGACAGGGGATAAACTCTGGGGCCAACGTCCTGACTTTC
TRBJ2-1 | NA | TRBV12-3/TRBV12-4 | NA | CASSLSDRDEQFF | TGTGCCAGCAGTTTAAGCGATAGGGATGAGCAGTTCTTC
TRBJ2-7 | NA | TRBV2 | NA | CASSEDRGTYEQYF | TGTGCCAGCAGTGAAGACCGGGGTACCTACGAGCAGTACTTC
TRBJ2-1 | NA | TRBV6-5 | NA | CASSYNNEQFF | TGTGCCAGCAGTTATAACAATGAGCAGTTCTTC
TRBJ1-4 | TRBD1 | TRBV28 | NA | CASSLTGGGEKLFF | TGTGCCAGCAGTCTCACAGGGGGCGGAGAAAAACTGTTTTTT
TRBJ2-1 | NA | TRBV28 | NA | CASSPFGGLPGNEQFF | TGTGCCAGCAGTCCCTTTGGGGGCCTTCCAGGGAATGAGCAGTTCTTC
TRBJ2-1 | TRBD1 | TRBV7-2 | few | CASSLDPRDRARTVYNEQFF | TGTGCCAGCAGCTTAGACCCCCGGGACAGGGCAAGAACCGTCTACAATGAGCAGTTCTTC
TRBJ1-1 | NA | TRBV5-1 | NA | CASSLGGGRNTEAFF | TGCGCCAGCAGCTTGGGGGGGGGCCGGAACACTGAAGCTTTCTTT
TRBJ2-3 | NA | TRBV7-9 | few | CASSGSGLPTDTQYF | TGTGCCAGCAGCGGGTCAGGTCTACCCACAGATACGCAGTATTTT
TRBJ2-1 | NA | TRBV9 | NA | CASSVTLNEQFF | TGTGCCAGCAGCGTGACCCTGAATGAGCAGTTCTTC
TRBJ2-3 | TRBD2 | TRBV7-9 | few | CASSLAGGRTSTDTQYF | TGTGCCAGCAGCTTAGCGGGCGGGAGGACTAGCACAGATACGCAGTATTTT
TRBJ2-7 | TRBD2 | TRBV7-2 | few | CASSLSLLAGGLAYEQYF | TGTGCCAGCAGCTTAAGTCTGTTAGCGGGAGGCCTCGCCTACGAGCAGTACTTC